These 21 T cell receptor beta chains were sequenced from one sample in a study of blood T cell repertoires in COVID-19 (dated by TCRdb to 2019 to 2021). To prepare the library, the immunoSEQ multiplex PCR assay was applied. TCRdb holds this immuneACCESS table with in-frame rearrangements only. Some clones are missing; in checked studies, unresolved V genes explain under half, and the rest has no known cause. Within this sample are more than 250,000 clones, with 88% of them counted one time only. Approximately 1.6% of the sample rests with the top ten. The sequenced material came from peripheral blood. The receptor set was obtained from a woman aged 25 to 39 with COVID-19, enrolled during active disease.

The table lists this clone with a few counts. V gene TRBV7-2 combines with J gene TRBJ2-3; 12 nucleotides agree with TRBD2. Looked up from germline, CDR1 is SGHTA and CDR2 is FQGNSA. The J segment lost 0 bases and the V segment lost 3 bases, leaving 10 bases of the junction unmatched. There are 19 residues in the CDR3. CDR3 sequence: CASSLIISSGGVSTDTQYF. The CDR3 DNA reads as TGTGCCAGCAGCTTGATTATTTCTAGCGGGGGGGTGAGCACAGATACGCAGTATTTT.

This chain joins TRBV27 and TRBJ1-1, with D possibly being TRBD1 (6 bases). Trimming took off 5 bases at V and 0 bases at J, with 28 bases between the two ends. There are 20 residues in the CDR3. The germline gives CDR1 MNHEY, CDR2 SMNVEV (reference sequence). The CDR3 nucleotides are TGTGCCAGCAGTAAAACAGGGTGGTACGGGGCCGAGGAAATGAACACTGAAGCTTTCTTT. Residues: CASSKTGWYGAEEMNTEAFF.

The V and J genes are TRBV2 and TRBJ2-5, with 7 bases lining up with TRBD2. This CDR3 region has 15 residues. Germline loops: CDR1 SNHLY, CDR2 FYNNEI. V lost 7 bases, J lost 1 base, and 9 bases stayed unmatched. CDR3 nucleotides: TGTGCCAGCACCCCGCGAGCGGGGAGCCAAGAGACCCAGTACTTC. Translating gives CASTPRAGSQETQYF.

The chain links TRBV5-1 to TRBJ1-2; 8 bases are a match to TRBD1. The CDR3 is made up of 14 amino acids. V dropped 4 bases and J dropped 4; count of bases not matched to a gene: 6. Germline loops: CDR1 SGHRS, CDR2 YFSETQ. The CDR3 sequence: CASSASQGAYGYTF. The CDR3 nucleotides read TGCGCCAGCAGCGCTTCTCAGGGGGCCTATGGCTACACCTTC.

This sequence joins TRBV5-1 and TRBJ1-5; 9 bases match TRBD1. There are 15 residues in the CDR3. V gave up 5 bases and J gave up 1 base; unmatched junction bases: 4. The germline CDR1 and CDR2 sequences are SGHRS and YFSETQ. The CDR3 region is CASRPGQGSNQPQHF. CDR3 nucleotides: TGCGCCAGCAGACCCGGACAGGGGAGCAATCAGCCCCAGCATTTT.

The chain links TRBV19 to TRBJ2-7, with a tentative D call TRBD1 (6 bases). Germline V gene data show CDR1 as LNHDA and CDR2 as SQIVND (reference sequence). The CDR3 has 12 residues. Trimming shortened V by 5 bases and J by 7 bases, and 12 bases separated the two germline ends. The CDR3, as DNA: TGTGCCAGTAGTGCCAGGGGAAGAGAGCAGTACGTC. Encoded protein: CASSARGREQYV.

The rearrangement joins TRBV5-4 to TRBJ1-2; TRBD1 might be the D (5 bases). In germline, CDR1 is SGHNT, CDR2 YYREEE (reference sequence). V lost 3 bases to trimming and J lost 8 bases, with 17 bases between them. The CDR3 is 14 residues long. CDR3 amino acids: CASSSYSRVEGYTF. CDR3 DNA sequence: TGTGCCAGCAGCTCGTACAGCAGGGTGGAGGGCTACACCTTC.

The chain employs TRBV4-2 and TRBJ1-2, with no clear D. CDR3 length: 15 residues. Trimming removed 0 bases at V and 3 bases at J, with 11 bases between. Germline loops: CDR1 LGHNA, CDR2 YNFKEQ. In DNA form, the CDR3 reads TGTGCCAGCAGCCAAGACCAACAGAGCCACTATGGCTACACCTTC. This translates into CASSQDQQSHYGYTF.

The chain uses TRBV6-5 and TRBJ1-2, with 10 bases matching TRBD1. The CDR3 contains 15 residues. Germline V lookup: CDR1 MNHEY, CDR2 SVGAGI. V trimming: 7 bases; J trimming: 8 bases; junction bases outside the gene matches: 13. CDR3 sequence (DNA): TGTGCCAGCAACCCGGGACAGGGGATCGTAGGAGGCTACACCTTC. Amino acids: CASNPGQGIVGGYTF.

The genes are TRBV23-1 and TRBJ2-3; D is possibly TRBD2 (5 bases). TRBV23-1 is known as an ORF, though its function is uncertain. The V and J ends lost 6 bases and 0 bases respectively, with 13 bases between them. This CDR3 region has 15 residues. The CDR3 coding sequence is TGCGCCAGCAGGCTGACCGGGGATAGCACAGATACGCAGTATTTT. This sequence encodes CASRLTGDSTDTQYF.

This sequence joins TRBV5-1 and TRBJ2-3, with D possibly TRBD2 on 6 matching bases. Germline CDR1 SGHRS, CDR2 YFSETQ. The CDR3 runs to 16 residues. V lost 1 base to trimming and J lost 2 bases, with 14 bases between them. In DNA form, the CDR3 reads TGCGCCAGCAGCTTGACGGCGGAGGGATCCACAGATACGCAGTATTTT. Translation: CASSLTAEGSTDTQYF. Looking up the rest from reference TRBV5-1 and TRBJ2-3 gives the full variable domain: KAGVTQTPRYLIKTRGQQVTLSCSPISGHRSVSWYQQTPGQGLQFLFEYFSETQRNKGNFPGRFSGRQFSNSRSEMNVSTLELGDSALYLCASSLTAEGSTDTQYFGPGTRLTVL.

The table lists this clone with many counts. The chain carries TRBV4-1 and TRBJ1-6; D is uncertain. CDR1 MGHRA and CDR2 YSYEKL come from the germline V gene. The V end was cut by 1 base, the J end by 4 bases, with 11 bases between. The CDR3 extends over 16 amino acids. CDR3 residues: CASSQVSRGYNSPLHF. Here the CDR3 DNA reads TGCGCCAGCAGCCAAGTTTCCCGGGGATATAATTCACCCCTCCACTTT.

This CDR3 is CASSLGGLSNQPQHF. DNA of the CDR3: TGCGCCAGCAGCTTGGGGGGGCTTAGCAATCAGCCCCAGCATTTT. This chain connects TRBV5-1 to TRBJ1-5; TRBD1 might be the D (6 bases). The germline V and J ends were trimmed by 0 bases and 0 bases, with 7 bases remaining between them. The CDR3 is made up of 15 amino acids. Germline CDR1 is SGHRS and CDR2 is YFSETQ.

CDR3 in amino acids: CASSPLGQARYGYTF. The CDR3 DNA reads TGTGCCAGCAGCCCCCTGGGACAGGCGAGGTATGGCTACACCTTC. The V gene is TRBV3-1 (or the pseudogene TRBV3-2), the J gene TRBJ1-2; 8 bases fit TRBD1. The V gene end was trimmed by 4 bases and the J gene end by 5 bases; junction bases not matched to a gene: 9. The CDR3 is 15 amino acids. The germline CDR1 and CDR2 sequences are LGHDT and YNNKEL (reference sequence).

This clone was recorded only once. The chain links TRBV18 to TRBJ1-1, with 8 bases aligning to TRBD1. The germline V gene encodes CDR1 KGHSH and CDR2 LQKENI. Losses at the gene ends were 3 bases for V and 10 bases for J; bases not matched to a gene: 4. The CDR3 contains 12 residues. The CDR3 reads CASSPQQGGAFF. The CDR3 bases are TGTGCCAGCTCACCCCAACAGGGGGGAGCTTTCTTT. The variable domain in full, completed from reference TRBV18 and TRBJ1-1, reads NAGVMQNPRHLVRRRGQEARLRCSPMKGHSHVYWYRQLPEEGLKFMVYLQKENIIDESGMPKERFSAEFPKEGPSILRIQQVVRGDSAAYFCASSPQQGGAFFGQGTRLTVV.

The gene calls are TRBV19 and TRBJ1-1; 10 nucleotides align to TRBD1. CDR3 length: 13 amino acids. V gave up 7 bases and J gave up 5 bases; unmatched junction bases: 4. Germline CDR1 LNHDA, CDR2 SQIVND (reference sequence). CDR3 residues: CASTPGQGTEAFF. The CDR3 region has the DNA TGTGCCAGTACTCCGGGACAGGGGACTGAAGCTTTCTTT.

The rearrangement uses TRBV5-1 and TRBJ2-1, with unresolved D. V lost 7 bases, J lost 0 bases, and 11 bases lay in between. The CDR3 has 14 residues. Germline lookup yields CDR1 SGHRS and CDR2 YFSETQ. The CDR3 coding sequence is TGCGCCAGCTCCTCAGGCCGCTCCTACAATGAGCAGTTCTTC. It is translated as CASSSGRSYNEQFF.

This clone was counted a few times. The chain is built from TRBV2 and TRBJ2-7; weak D call: TRBD1 (6 bases). Germline loops: CDR1 SNHLY, CDR2 FYNNEI. V lost 9 bases, J lost 2 bases, and 11 bases lay in between. This CDR3 has 12 residues. CDR3 coding DNA: TGTGCCAGTGGACAGCATACCTACGAGCAGTACTTC. Its translation is CASGQHTYEQYF.

This chain joins TRBV9 and TRBJ1-5; no firm D call. V was trimmed by 0 bases and J by 0 bases, leaving 7 bases between them. CDR3 size: 15 residues. Per germline, CDR1 SGDLS and CDR2 YYNGEE. The CDR3 loop is CASSVDSYSNQPQHF. The CDR3 region has the DNA TGTGCCAGCAGCGTAGACAGCTATAGCAATCAGCCCCAGCATTTT.

This clone has just a few counts. V is TRBV6-2 or TRBV6-3 and J is TRBJ1-5, with 11 bases lining up with TRBD1. CDR1 is MNHEY, CDR2 SVGEGT, per germline. V dropped 2 bases and J dropped 6; count of bases not matched to a gene: 3. CDR3 length: 15 residues. CDR3 sequence reads: CASSYPGTGGQPQHF. The CDR3 coding sequence is TGTGCCAGCAGTTACCCAGGGACAGGGGGTCAGCCCCAGCATTTT.

The V gene is TRBV19, the J gene TRBJ1-6; D uncertain. V was trimmed by 7 bases and J by 12 bases, leaving 16 bases between them. CDR1 is LNHDA and CDR2 is SQIVND in the germline V gene (reference sequence). CDR3 length: 13 amino acids. The CDR3 sequence is CASTSGGLIPLHF. CDR3 bases: TGTGCCAGTACCTCCGGAGGCCTGATACCCCTCCACTTT.